A single sample gave rise to the 12 T cell receptor beta chains below, sequenced in a study of OX40 agonist ivuxolimab in advanced cancers. Profiled with immunoSEQ multiplex PCR; TCRdb holds only in-frame clones, not every one. The sample holds tens of thousands of clones; about 90% are singletons and the top ten take less than 3.5%. Here the sequenced sample was CD4+ or CD8+ T cells sorted from blood, taken in a trial of the OX40 agonist ivuxolimab. All receptors derive from an adult with an advanced solid tumor such as melanoma, head and neck, liver or kidney cancer.

The chain couples TRBV2 to TRBJ1-3; 9 bases line up with TRBD1. The CDR3 is 15 amino acids. Germline trimming cut 6 bases from V and 2 bases from J; bases unmatched to any gene: 5. In germline, CDR1 is SNHLY, CDR2 FYNNEI. The CDR3 coding sequence is TGTGCCAGCAGCGGAGGGACAGGGCCTGGAAACACCATATATTTT. Translated: CASSGGTGPGNTIYF.

The chain links TRBV9 to TRBJ2-1; possible D gene TRBD1, 5 bases. The CDR3 length is 13 residues. Germline CDR1 and CDR2: SGDLS and YYNGEE. V lost 3 bases, J lost 4 bases, and 8 bases lay in between. The CDR3 loop is CASSDRTYNEQFF. The CDR3 nucleotides read TGTGCCAGCAGCGACCGGACATACAATGAGCAGTTCTTC.

V is TRBV10-3 and J is TRBJ1-2; D might be TRBD1 (6 bases). CDR1 and CDR2 from the germline V gene are ENHRY and SYGVKD. The CDR3 has 16 amino acids. With 3 bases removed from V and 9 bases from J, the gap between germline ends came to 23 bases. CDR3 nucleotides: TGTGCCATCAGTGACAAGCGGGGGGGCTGGGACGGTCGCTACACCTTC. Protein sequence: CAISDKRGGWDGRYTF.

The CDR3 DNA follows: TGCGCCAGCAGCTTGGATACCGGGTCCTACAATGAGCAGTTCTTC. This gives the protein CASSLDTGSYNEQFF. The V call is TRBV5-1, the J call TRBJ2-1, with D unclear. The CDR3 length is 15 residues. V was cut by 0 bases and J by 1 base, with 8 bases left in between. Germline V gene data show CDR1 as SGHRS and CDR2 as YFSETQ.

The V and J genes are TRBV6-5 and TRBJ1-2, with no clear D. Germline values: CDR1 MNHEY, CDR2 SVGAGI. The CDR3 is 13 residues long. Deletions cut 2 bases from V and 4 bases from J, with 8 bases between. The CDR3 loop reads CASSYEGVYGYTF. In nucleotides, the CDR3 is TGTGCCAGCAGTTACGAGGGCGTCTATGGCTACACCTTC.

V is TRBV7-3 and J is TRBJ2-7; a possible D gene is TRBD1 (6 bases). V gave up 0 bases and J gave up 2 bases, with 11 bases separating them. Germline CDR1 reads SGHTA; CDR2 reads FQGTGA. The CDR3 consists of 15 residues. The CDR3 DNA reads as TGTGCCAGCAGCTTAACGGGGGCTGGTACCTACGAGCAGTACTTC. Translating it yields CASSLTGAGTYEQYF.

The gene calls are TRBV18 and TRBJ1-4; D call uncertain. Trimming removed 2 bases from V and 8 bases from J, with 21 bases in between. This CDR3 comprises 17 residues. The germline gives CDR1 KGHSH, CDR2 LQKENI. The CDR3 region has the DNA TGTGCCAGCTCACCAAGCAGCGGGGTAGGGTCGTCGGAAAAACTGTTTTTT. This translates into CASSPSSGVGSSEKLFF.

This chain links TRBV30 with TRBJ2-7, with D possibly being TRBD1 (5 bases). Per germline, CDR1 GTSNPN and CDR2 SVGIG (reference sequence). With 4 bases removed from V and 4 bases from J, the gap between germline ends came to 8 bases. This CDR3 region has 11 residues. The chain's CDR3 is CAWIRGYEQYF. CDR3 sequence (DNA): TGTGCCTGGATTAGGGGATACGAGCAGTACTTC. Full variable domain (rest looked up from reference TRBV30 and TRBJ2-7): SQTIHQWPATLVQPVGSPLSLECTVEGTSNPNLYWYRQAAGRGLQLLFYSVGIGQISSEVPQNLSASRPQDRQFILSSKKLLLSDSGFYLCAWIRGYEQYFGPGTRLTVT.

The V call is TRBV27, the J call TRBJ2-1; D unclear. The CDR3 spans 13 residues. The V and J ends lost 2 bases and 5 bases respectively, with 7 bases between them. From germline, CDR1 is MNHEY and CDR2 SMNVEV (reference sequence). The CDR3 loop reads CASSLGRNNEQFF. The CDR3 DNA reads TGTGCCAGCAGTTTAGGCAGAAACAATGAGCAGTTCTTC.

This clone was observed a single time. This rearrangement joins TRBV4-2 to TRBJ1-4, with TRBD1 identical over 7 bases. The CDR3 is 15 amino acids. After removal of 4 bases from V and 7 bases from J, the junction contained 9 bases not matched to a gene. Germline V gene data show CDR1 as LGHNA and CDR2 as YNFKEQ. The CDR3 is CASSLTTGYGEKLFF. The CDR3 DNA reads as TGTGCCAGCAGCCTAACGACAGGGTACGGTGAAAAACTGTTTTTT.

This clone was observed a single time. The chain carries TRBV6-6 and TRBJ1-4; TRBD1 agrees at 9 bases. The germline V gene encodes CDR1 MNHNY and CDR2 SVGAGI (reference sequence). V gave up 6 bases and J gave up 8 bases; unmatched junction bases: 13. This CDR3 spans 16 amino acids. The CDR3 spells CASSLRTPGQGEKLFF. DNA for the CDR3: TGTGCCAGCAGCCTCCGGACCCCAGGACAGGGGGAAAAACTGTTTTTT.

This chain joins TRBV6-6 and TRBJ2-7, with TRBD2 matching 10 bases. CDR1 is MNHNY, CDR2 SVGAGI, per germline (reference sequence). The CDR3 length is 14 residues. The V and J ends lost 9 bases and 6 bases, in that order; junction bases with no gene match: 11. The CDR3 DNA is TGTGCCAGTCGGGAGCGGGGGGGCCTCATCGAGCAGTACTTC. Translation gives CASRERGGLIEQYF.